The 20 T cell receptor beta chains below all came from one sample that was sequenced in a study of cytomegalovirus exposure and HLA in healthy donors. Vbeta (60) and Jbeta (13) primers were used in the PCR. Profiled with immunoSEQ multiplex PCR; TCRdb holds only in-frame clones, not every one. The table lists about 160,000 clones, roughly 80% of them singletons. Sequencing was carried out using PBMCs. The receptor set was obtained from a man aged 50 or older in good health and CMV-seropositive.

V gene TRBV4-2 combines with J gene TRBJ2-5; 10 bases are a match to TRBD1. This CDR3 comprises 16 residues. V gave up 4 bases and J gave up 9 bases; unmatched junction bases: 14. Germline V gene data show CDR1 as LGHNA and CDR2 as YNFKEQ. CDR3 loop: CASSPQPGQGPGAQYF. CDR3 DNA: TGTGCCAGCAGCCCCCAACCGGGACAGGGGCCAGGGGCCCAGTACTTC.

This sequence joins TRBV9 and TRBJ2-7, with 7 nucleotides matching TRBD1. V was pared by 0 bases and J by 3 bases, with 3 bases of the junction left unmatched. This CDR3 comprises 14 residues. CDR1 and CDR2 from the germline V gene are SGDLS and YYNGEE. DNA for the CDR3: TGTGCCAGCAGCGTAGGGGACAGTCACTACGAGCAGTACTTC. Translation: CASSVGDSHYEQYF.

This chain connects TRBV29-1 to TRBJ2-7; TRBD2 is a possible D gene (5 bases). V gave up 7 bases and J gave up 5 bases, with 12 bases separating them. The germline CDR1 and CDR2 sequences are SQVTM and ANQGSEA. The CDR3 contains 11 residues. CDR3 sequence (DNA): TGCAGCGCTTCTCAGAGGGACGAGCAGTACTTC. This sequence encodes CSASQRDEQYF.

V gene TRBV4-1 combines with J gene TRBJ1-2; D not resolved. Germline V lookup: CDR1 MGHRA, CDR2 YSYEKL. CDR3 length: 15 amino acids. Between the trimmed V and J ends, which lost 0 bases and 3 bases, there was a span of 11 bases. The CDR3 sequence is CASSQESGNYYGYTF. The CDR3 bases are TGCGCCAGCAGCCAAGAATCCGGGAATTACTATGGCTACACCTTC.

The rearrangement uses TRBV27 and TRBJ1-2; 7 positions match TRBD1. Per the germline V gene, CDR1 is MNHEY and CDR2 is SMNVEV (reference sequence). Losses at the gene ends were 2 bases for V and 3 bases for J; bases not matched to a gene: 15. CDR3 size: 18 residues. The DNA of the CDR3 is TGTGCCAGCAGTTTAGTACCTGGGACAGCCAGAAGGCACTATGGCTACACCTTC. Translation: CASSLVPGTARRHYGYTF.

The V call is TRBV28, the J call TRBJ2-1, with 9 bases lining up with TRBD2. This CDR3 contains 14 residues. V gave up 3 bases and J gave up 6 bases; unmatched junction bases: 3. CDR1 MDHEN and CDR2 SYDVKM come from the germline V gene. The CDR3 sequence: CASSLSSGANEQFF. Written as DNA, the CDR3 is TGTGCCAGCAGTTTGTCTAGCGGGGCCAATGAGCAGTTCTTC.

The chain recombines TRBV4-1 with TRBJ1-5, with D unresolved. The ends were cut back, 0 bases at V and 2 bases at J, with 8 bases in the middle. This CDR3 comprises 15 residues. Germline V gives CDR1 MGHRA, CDR2 YSYEKL. CDR3 loop: CASSQDAYGNQPQHF. The CDR3, as DNA: TGCGCCAGCAGCCAAGACGCGTATGGCAATCAGCCCCAGCATTTT.

Only a few counts were recorded for this clone. The J gene is TRBJ1-4, the V gene TRBV19; D remains ambiguous. CDR1 and CDR2 (germline): LNHDA, SQIVND (reference sequence). The CDR3 has 15 residues. The V gene lost 7 bases and the J gene lost 0 bases, with 12 bases spanning the gap. The CDR3 loop is CASKMEVATNEKLFF. The CDR3 nucleotides read TGTGCCAGTAAAATGGAGGTTGCAACTAATGAAAAACTGTTTTTT.

The chain combines TRBV20-1 with TRBJ1-2; D not certain. This CDR3 is built from 11 residues. The germline V gene has CDR1 DFQATT and CDR2 SNEGSKA (reference sequence). Trimming took off 0 bases at V and 9 bases at J, with 8 bases between the two ends. The CDR3 reads CSARDAISYTF. CDR3 in DNA: TGCAGTGCTAGAGACGCGATTAGCTACACCTTC.

The chain joins TRBV6-5 to TRBJ1-6; TRBD1 aligns across 7 bases. V lost 8 bases, J lost 2 bases, and 6 bases stayed unmatched. There are 15 residues in the CDR3. CDR1 and CDR2 (germline): MNHEY, SVGAGI. The CDR3 protein is CASRPGTAYNSPLHF. For the CDR3, the DNA is TGTGCCAGCCGTCCCGGGACAGCCTATAATTCACCCCTCCACTTT.

Worth noting for this clone: This same CDR3 is encoded by further DNA sequences in the sample. The chain joins TRBV18 to TRBJ1-1; the match to TRBD1 covers 7 bases. The ends lost 4 bases at V and 0 bases at J; junction bases unmatched: 2. The length of the CDR3 is 14 residues. Germline V CDR1 and CDR2: KGHSH, LQKENI. CDR3 amino acids: CASSLQGMNTEAFF. In DNA form, the CDR3 reads TGTGCCAGCTCACTACAGGGGATGAACACTGAAGCTTTCTTT.

This clone appeared once. The chain is built from TRBV27 and TRBJ2-7, with D possibly being TRBD1 (5 bases). With 5 bases removed from V and 2 bases from J, the gap between germline ends came to 13 bases. Per germline, CDR1 MNHEY and CDR2 SMNVEV (reference sequence). This CDR3 is built from 14 residues. The CDR3 DNA is TGTGCCAGCAGTCCGCGTAAGGGGCCCTACGAGCAGTACTTC. It is translated as CASSPRKGPYEQYF.

The chain has TRBV9 and TRBJ2-7; no clear D gene. The germline V gene encodes CDR1 SGDLS and CDR2 YYNGEE. V was pared by 0 bases and J by 0 bases, with 7 bases between. The CDR3 has 14 residues. CDR3 sequence reads: CASSVGYSSYEQYF. CDR3 DNA: TGTGCCAGCAGCGTAGGGTACAGCTCCTACGAGCAGTACTTC. Looking up the rest from reference TRBV9 and TRBJ2-7 gives the full variable domain: DSGVTQTPKHLITATGQRVTLRCSPRSGDLSVYWYQQSLDQGLQFLIQYYNGEERAKGNILERFSAQQFPDLHSELNLSSLELGDSALYFCASSVGYSSYEQYFGPGTRLTVT.

This clone was detected only a few times. The chain carries TRBV6-5 and TRBJ1-5; the D is unclear. The CDR3 has 15 amino acids. CDR1 is MNHEY and CDR2 is SVGAGI in the germline V gene. V gave up 8 bases and J gave up 0 bases, with 14 bases separating them. CDR3 bases: TGTGCCAGCTCTGGAGGTTCAGGTAGCAATCAGCCCCAGCATTTT. It is translated as CASSGGSGSNQPQHF.

This clone was seen only a few times. The CDR3 reads CASSLDLGVNEKLFF. The CDR3 bases are TGTGCCAGCAGCTTAGATCTCGGGGTAAATGAAAAACTGTTTTTT. The chain combines TRBV11-2 with TRBJ1-4; no reliable D call. V was cut by 0 bases and J by 5 bases, with 10 bases left in between. There are 15 residues in the CDR3. Germline V gives CDR1 SGHAT, CDR2 FQNNGV.

This clone was counted a few times. V gene TRBV5-6 combines with J gene TRBJ2-5; 14 positions agree with TRBD2. Germline CDR1 is SGHDT and CDR2 is YYEEEE. Unmatched junction bases numbered 6, after V lost 0 bases and J lost 5 bases. This CDR3 has 17 residues. In DNA form, the CDR3 reads TGTGCCAGCAGCTTGGTGAGACTAGCGGGGGGGGGCGAGACCCAGTACTTC. Translated: CASSLVRLAGGGETQYF.

CDR3 region: CASSFSRARGELFF. The CDR3 coding sequence is TGTGCCAGCAGCTTTTCGCGTGCCAGGGGGGAGCTGTTTTTT. J is TRBJ2-2 and V is TRBV5-7; no clear D gene. TRBV5-7 is reported as an ORF; its role is uncertain. Trimming stripped 2 bases from V and 8 bases from J, with 13 bases between. The CDR3 is 14 residues long.

V is TRBV9 and J is TRBJ2-3, with 8 bases identical to TRBD2. From germline, CDR1 is SGDLS and CDR2 YYNGEE. There are 16 residues in the CDR3. Trimming at V came to 2 bases and at J to 6 bases, leaving 11 bases not matched to a gene. CDR3 nucleotides: TGTGCCAGCAGCGTGGCGGCGCGGGGGGCGGGGGATACGCAGTATTTT. Its protein is CASSVAARGAGDTQYF.

The V and J genes are TRBV6-5 and TRBJ1-2; D not resolved. This CDR3 has 13 amino acids. Germline CDR1 is MNHEY and CDR2 is SVGAGI. V lost 2 bases, J lost 7 bases, and 11 bases lay in between. CDR3 coding DNA: TGTGCCAGCAGTTACGCGGATTACGGTGGCTACACCTTC. Translated, it gives CASSYADYGGYTF.

This clone was recorded a few times. This chain links TRBV7-8 with TRBJ2-6; a weak D match, TRBD1 (6 bases). Trimming cost V 5 bases and J 0 bases, with 11 bases left between them. Germline assignment: CDR1 SGHVS and CDR2 FQNEAQ. CDR3 size: 16 residues. The CDR3 spells CASSRGQTSGANVLTF. The CDR3, as DNA: TGTGCCAGCAGCAGAGGACAGACCTCTGGGGCCAACGTCCTGACTTTC.